This T cell receptor beta chain appears in the sequencing data of a study of blood T cell repertoires in COVID-19. Study background: T cells, B-cell-depleted T cells, or PBMCs supplied cDNA or gDNA.

Some clones are missing from TCRdb's copy, which holds only in-frame ones; the method was immunoSEQ multiplex PCR. The sample yields 190,000 or so clones, roughly 81% seen once. V lost 6 bases to trimming and J lost 2 bases, with 11 bases between them. The CDR3 covers 14 residues. Germline-derived CDR1 and CDR2 are ENHRY and SYGVKD. This chain connects TRBV10-3 to TRBJ1-5; D not resolved. The sample consisted of peripheral blood. The TCR sequence derives from a woman of 80 years or more with COVID-19, enrolled during active disease. CDR3 sequence (DNA): TGTGCCATCAGCCCTGACGGAGGCAATCAGCCCCAGCATTTT. Translation: CAISPDGGNQPQHF.